The 15 T cell receptor beta chains reported below all come from one sample, sequenced in a study of human T cells and chemical hapten exposure. Time point here: patch test 1, 2 weeks after DPC sensitization. Described treatment: therapeutic diphenylcyclopropenone sensitization with weekly scalp DPC. Via MiXCR, TCRdb re-called the RACE reads, giving one row per CDR3 protein. The data show roughly 190,000 distinct CDR3 sequences, around 22% seen once. Specimen: whole blood, collected in connection with sensitization to the hapten diphenylcyclopropenone (DPC). Receptors originate from a woman between 50 and 59 years old with alopecia areata. Some clones in this sample may be carry-over from other donors' samples.

The rearrangement joins TRBV5-6 to TRBJ2-3, with 11 bases identical to TRBD2. The CDR3 length is 17 residues. Trimming removed 2 bases from V and 2 bases from J; junction bases left unmatched: 7. Germline CDR1 SGHDT, CDR2 YYEEEE. The CDR3: CASSLPGTSGYTDTQYF. The CDR3 nucleotides are TGTGCCAGCAGCTTACCCGGGACTAGCGGCTACACAGATACGCAGTATTTT.

This clonotype was picked up a small number of times. This chain links TRBV7-2 with TRBJ2-5; D ambiguous. Germline loops: CDR1 SGHTA, CDR2 FQGNSA. CDR3 size: 13 residues. The germline V and J ends were trimmed by 5 bases and 1 base, with 8 bases remaining between them. CDR3 DNA: TGTGCCAGCAGCCCACGGTTCCAAGAGACCCAGTACTTC. Protein product: CASSPRFQETQYF. The full variable domain, in which reference TRBV7-2 and TRBJ2-5 provide the parts outside the CDR3, is GAGVSQSPSNKVTEKGKDVELRCDPISGHTALYWYRQSLGQGLEFLIYFQGNSAPDKSGLPSDRFSAERTGGSVSTLTIQRTQQEDSAVYLCASSPRFQETQYFGPGTRLLVL.

This clonotype came up a few times. CDR3 bases: TGTGCCAGCAGCACTCCGGGACAGGGGGCCGAGACCCAGTACTTC. It encodes CASSTPGQGAETQYF. The chain is built from TRBV5-5 and TRBJ2-5; 12 positions match TRBD1. The trim removed 4 bases at V and 5 bases at J, leaving 6 bases unmatched. This CDR3 region has 15 residues. Germline V gene sequence: CDR1 SGHKS, CDR2 YYEKEE (reference sequence).

The chain employs TRBV20-1 and TRBJ1-2; D unresolved. The ends were cut back, 6 bases at V and 8 bases at J, with 22 bases in the middle. Germline CDR1 DFQATT, CDR2 SNEGSKA (reference sequence). This CDR3 has 14 residues. CDR3 nucleotides: TGCAGTGCCCCTTCTTTCGGGCCGAATTCCGGCTACACCTTC. Protein: CSAPSFGPNSGYTF.

CDR3 DNA: TGTGCCAGCAGCTTTTTACCCTTGATCGACGAGCAGTACTTC. It yields the protein CASSFLPLIDEQYF. This chain connects TRBV7-8 to TRBJ2-7; no clear D gene. Germline lookup yields CDR1 SGHVS and CDR2 FQNEAQ. This CDR3 is 14 amino acids long. The ends were cut back, 3 bases at V and 5 bases at J, with 14 bases in the middle.

This chain connects TRBV11-1 to TRBJ2-7; D unclear. The CDR3 contains 15 residues. Germline loops: CDR1 SGHAT, CDR2 FQDESV (reference sequence). Trimming removed 5 bases from V and 2 bases from J, with 16 bases in between. This CDR3 reads CASSVGRDWAYEQYF. The CDR3 DNA follows: TGTGCCAGCAGCGTAGGACGTGACTGGGCCTACGAGCAGTACTTC.

V gene TRBV20-1 combines with J gene TRBJ2-7, with TRBD2 matching over 12 bases. V shed 5 bases, J shed 0 bases, and the junction held 8 bases outside the gene matches. The germline V gene encodes CDR1 DFQATT and CDR2 SNEGSKA (reference sequence). The CDR3 is made up of 16 amino acids. The CDR3 DNA follows: TGCAGTGCTTCCGGGACTAGCGGGCCGAGCTCCTACGAGCAGTACTTC. This sequence encodes CSASGTSGPSSYEQYF.

CDR3 amino acids: CASSMSGIARTDTQYF. As DNA, the CDR3 is TGTGCCAGTAGTATGAGTGGGATCGCCCGCACAGATACGCAGTATTTT. This chain joins TRBV19 and TRBJ2-3; D not certain. The germline V gene has CDR1 LNHDA and CDR2 SQIVND (reference sequence). V was pared by 3 bases and J by 1 base, with 14 bases between. The CDR3 runs 16 residues.

This clonotype was counted only a few times. The CDR3 coding sequence is TGTGCCAGCAGCTTATCATTCGGGGAGACCCAGTACTTC. Translated, it gives CASSLSFGETQYF. This chain connects TRBV7-2 to TRBJ2-5; no clear D gene. The germline CDR1 and CDR2 sequences are SGHTA and FQGNSA. Trimming removed 2 bases at V and 5 bases at J, with 9 bases between. This CDR3 contains 13 residues.

This rearrangement joins TRBV13 to TRBJ2-7; D tentatively fits TRBD1 or TRBD2 (5 bases each). V was trimmed by 2 bases and J by 3 bases, leaving 14 bases between them. This CDR3 is built from 15 residues. Germline V gene data show CDR1 as PRHDT and CDR2 as FYEKMQ (reference sequence). CDR3 nucleotide sequence: TGTGCCAGCAGCTTAAAAGGGACCAACTTCTACGAGCAGTACTTC. It is translated as CASSLKGTNFYEQYF.

This clonotype came up many times. The gene calls are TRBV5-1 and TRBJ2-3, with D perhaps matching TRBD2 (6 bases). Germline CDR1 SGHRS, CDR2 YFSETQ. This CDR3 spans 16 amino acids. Trimming removed 4 bases at V and 4 bases at J, with 19 bases between. Here the CDR3 DNA reads TGCGCCAGCAGCCCTGGCGGCGGGACGGTGGCAGATACGCAGTATTTT. This sequence encodes CASSPGGGTVADTQYF.

This clonotype was detected only a few times. The chain combines TRBV6-5 with TRBJ2-7; D is unclear. CDR1 is MNHEY and CDR2 is SVGAGI in the germline V gene. The CDR3 is 11 residues long. The V and J ends lost 8 bases and 3 bases respectively, with 8 bases between them. The CDR3 DNA is TGTGCCAGCGGCCGGTTCTACGAGCAGTACTTC. Translation gives CASGRFYEQYF.

The gene calls are TRBV6-1 and TRBJ2-3, with D uncertain. CDR1 MNHNS and CDR2 SASEGT come from the germline V gene. This CDR3 is 12 amino acids long. Between the trimmed V and J ends, which lost 3 bases and 6 bases, there was a span of 7 bases. CDR3 loop: CASSERLDTQYF. CDR3 nucleotides: TGTGCCAGCAGTGAGCGGCTGGATACGCAGTATTTT.

This chain's CDR3 is CASSRSGGQNTEAFF. The CDR3 coding sequence is TGTGCCAGCAGCCGCTCCGGGGGCCAGAACACTGAAGCTTTCTTT. The genes are TRBV3-1 and TRBJ1-1; D might be TRBD1 (6 bases). This CDR3 contains 15 residues. Per germline, CDR1 LGHDT and CDR2 YNNKEL (reference sequence). V shed 4 bases and J shed 1 base, with 13 bases lying between them.

The chain has TRBV29-1 and TRBJ2-3; TRBD1 aligns across 10 bases. V shed 4 bases, J shed 10 bases, and the junction held 14 bases outside the gene matches. Per the germline V gene, CDR1 is SQVTM and CDR2 is ANQGSEA. This CDR3 region has 15 residues. The CDR3 here is CSVVGGQGLSGAQYF. The CDR3, as DNA: TGCAGCGTTGTAGGGGGACAGGGGCTGTCCGGTGCGCAGTATTTT.